This TCR beta chain was sequenced for a study of OX40 agonist ivuxolimab in advanced cancers. Regarding the research as a whole: Ivuxolimab was an agonistic, fully human IgG2 monoclonal antibody directed against OX40 (CD134), a costimulatory receptor. Peripheral TCRbeta sequencing aimed to test whether ivuxolimab altered TCR sequence diversity and caused clonal T-cell expansion. Among the approximately 50 dose-escalation patients, around 20 had hepatocellular carcinoma, 15 or so melanoma, 9 renal cell carcinoma and 9 head and neck cancer. The paper describes the monotherapy dose-escalation part (N = 52 patients) of the phase I trial of ivuxolimab. Intravenous ivuxolimab was administered to patients every 2 weeks at six dose levels: 0.01, 0.1, 0.3, 1.5, 3 and 10 mg/kg. Prior anti-PD-1, anti-PD-L1 or anti-CTLA-4 therapy was permitted, and checkpoint inhibitors had been received by roughly 42% of dose-escalation patients. Partial responses were achieved by three dose-escalation patients, of whom one had hepatocellular carcinoma and two had cutaneous melanoma. A male proportion of nearly 85% and a mean age of approximately 61 years, ranging from roughly 23 to 79, were recorded for the dose-escalation cohort. Study-level results and caveats: After ivuxolimab, expanded clones were on average more numerous among CD8+ T cells than among CD4+ T cells. The antigen specificity of the clonally expanded peripheral T cells was not determined. At doses from 0.1 to 3.0 mg/kg, clonal expansion was seen in both CD4+ and CD8+ blood T cells between baseline and week 6. In the 0.1-3.0 mg/kg groups, partial responders were among the patients with the lowest normalized peripheral clonal expansion, particularly in CD8+ T cells. Low levels of normalized T-cell clonal expansion were also seen in some nonresponding patients.

To sequence the TCRbeta CDR3 region, genomic DNA was isolated from the sorted cells. The immunoSEQ Assay was used to sequence the TCRbeta CDR3 regions. TCRdb took over this immuneACCESS table, retaining in-frame rearrangements with V and J assigned. Such tables are incomplete; in checked studies, under half of the missing clones stem from an unresolved V gene, and the remainder is unexplained. For this sample there are more than 85,000 clones; approximately 90% appear just once. The top ten clonotypes cover 0.5% to 0.55% of the sample. CDR1 and CDR2 are read off the germline V gene as SGHDT and YYEEEE. From its cysteine to its phenylalanine, the CDR3 spans 14 amino acids. The only DNA kept is the CDR3, 42 bases in frame from the first base. Germline trimming: 3 bases from V, 11 bases from J; junction bases outside gene matches: 10. Patients with a history of autoimmune disease or receiving systemic immunosuppression were excluded from the trial. Peripheral blood for TCR sequencing was collected from all dose cohorts at baseline, on cycle 4 day 1, and on cycle 7 day 1. The samples were drawn from a first-in-human, open-label, multicenter phase I dose-escalation trial of ivuxolimab. Adults with locally advanced or metastatic head and neck squamous cell, hepatocellular, melanoma or renal cell carcinoma were enrolled in the trial. Before TCR sequencing, CD4+ and CD8+ T cells were separately sorted from peripheral blood.

This clone was picked up one time. No antigen is known for it. Base qualities are not at hand, and no much larger clone is one base apart. The source material was CD4+ or CD8+ T cells sorted from blood, sampled in a trial of the OX40 agonist ivuxolimab. This clonotype was sampled from an adult with an advanced solid tumor such as melanoma, head and neck, liver or kidney cancer. The V and J segments used are TRBV5-6 and TRBJ1-5; the central 8 bases match TRBD1. The CDR3 loop reads CASSSTGVLRAQHF. The DNA sequence is given as TGTGCCAGCAGCTCGACAGGGGTCTTAAGGGCCCAGCATTTT.